This is a list of T cell receptor beta chains from one sample in a study of T cells after somatic rescue of genetic block. Method: immunoSEQ multiplex PCR; TCRdb's copy keeps in-frame clones and lacks some. The data contain approximately 110,000 clones, 80% to 95% of them seen just once; the ten biggest clones take up around 1.5%. The source material was peripheral blood mononuclear cells (PBMCs). The source of these receptors is a woman in her late teens or twenties. CDR3s include the opening cysteine and the closing phenylalanine or tryptophan. A D gene is named only where the DNA matches it firmly. Size tells how often a clone was seen (once, few, many) or the class of an expanded clone, and some rows leave it out.

TRBJ1-4 | TRBD1 | TRBV4-2 | NA | CASSSRTGQGKLFF | TGTGCCAGCAGCAGCCGGACAGGGCAGGGAAAACTGTTTTTT
TRBJ2-5 | NA | TRBV7-9 | once | CASSRPVRGGTPWGETQYF | TGTGCCAGCAGCCGCCCTGTGCGGGGCGGAACGCCATGGGGAGAGACCCAGTACTTC
TRBJ2-1 | TRBD2 | TRBV7-2 | few | CASSPQLGGGAYNEQFF | TGTGCCAGCAGCCCCCAGTTGGGCGGGGGGGCCTACAATGAGCAGTTCTTC
TRBJ1-2 | TRBD1 | TRBV4-3 | NA | CASSPFQGALVGYTF | TGCGCCAGCAGCCCATTCCAGGGGGCGTTAGTTGGCTACACCTTC
TRBJ2-1 | NA | TRBV19 | NA | CASSPRQGGADEQFF | TGTGCCAGTAGTCCCCGACAGGGAGGGGCAGATGAGCAGTTCTTC
TRBJ2-3 | TRBD2 | TRBV10-3 | NA | CATLRGGTTDTQYF | TGTGCCACCCTCCGCGGGGGGACCACAGATACGCAGTATTTT
TRBJ2-1 | TRBD1 | TRBV5-1 | NA | CASSLGQGSEQFF | TGCGCCAGCAGCTTAGGACAGGGGTCTGAGCAGTTCTTC
TRBJ1-2 | TRBD1 | TRBV2 | NA | CASSLGQGDFVGYTF | TGTGCCAGCAGTCTCGGACAGGGTGATTTTGTTGGCTACACCTTC
TRBJ2-1 | NA | TRBV12-5 | once | CASGLIVSYNEQFF | TGTGCTAGTGGTTTGATAGTCTCCTACAATGAGCAGTTCTTC
TRBJ1-2 | TRBD1 | TRBV5-1 | NA | CASSLTGEYGYTF | TGCGCCAGCAGCTTGACAGGGGAATATGGCTACACCTTC
TRBJ2-7 | NA | TRBV21-1 | NA | CASSKACVLAGGDEQYF | TGTGCCAGCAGCAAAGCTTGTGTGTTGGCAGGGGGCGACGAGCAGTACTTC
TRBJ1-1 | TRBD1 | TRBV29-1 | NA | CSVDIQGSNTEAFF | TGCAGCGTTGATATACAGGGGAGTAACACTGAAGCTTTCTTT
TRBJ1-1 | NA | TRBV6-5 | NA | CASSKQGNPYEAFF | TGTGCCAGCAGTAAGCAGGGGAACCCCTATGAAGCTTTCTTT
TRBJ2-1 | NA | TRBV19 | few | CASGYPASRDNEQFF | TGTGCCAGTGGCTACCCCGCGAGCAGAGACAATGAGCAGTTCTTC
TRBJ1-1 | NA | TRBV4-2 | NA | CASSQGSGLNTEAFF | TGTGCCAGCAGCCAAGGGTCTGGTCTGAACACTGAAGCTTTCTTT
TRBJ2-3 | TRBD2 | TRBV5-4 | NA | CASSTGLAGTDTQYF | TGTGCCAGCAGCACTGGACTAGCGGGCACAGATACGCAGTATTTT
TRBJ2-2 | TRBD2 | TRBV14 | NA | CASSQDELAGSGELFF | TGTGCCAGCAGCCAAGATGAACTAGCGGGGAGCGGGGAGCTGTTTTTT
TRBJ2-7 | NA | TRBV14 | NA | CASSQDYSSYEQYF | TGTGCCAGCAGCCAAGATTACAGTTCCTACGAGCAGTACTTC
TRBJ1-2 | NA | TRBV6-5 | NA | CASTPLFWGDYGYTF | TGTGCCAGCACCCCCCTATTTTGGGGAGACTATGGCTACACCTTC
TRBJ1-6 | TRBD1 | TRBV7-2 | NA | CASSLGQGGHSPLHF | TGTGCCAGCAGCTTGGGACAGGGGGGTCATTCACCCCTCCACTTT
TRBJ1-2 | TRBD1 | TRBV5-4 | NA | CASRSGTVIYGYTF | TGTGCCAGCAGATCCGGGACAGTGATCTATGGCTACACCTTC
TRBJ1-6 | NA | TRBV7-8 | NA | CASSLSTDFYNSPLHF | TGTGCCAGCAGCTTATCGACGGATTTTTATAATTCACCCCTCCACTTT
TRBJ2-3 | TRBD2 | TRBV11-3 | NA | CASRAGTSGASTDTQYF | TGTGCCAGCAGGGCCGGGACTAGCGGGGCGAGCACAGATACGCAGTATTTT
TRBJ1-3 | TRBD1 | TRBV5-1 | NA | CASSLGTGAQGNTIYF | TGCGCCAGCAGCTTGGGGACAGGGGCGCAGGGAAACACCATATATTTT
TRBJ1-6 | NA | TRBV19 | NA | CASSPNNSPLHF | TGTGCCAGTAGTCCAAATAATTCACCCCTCCACTTT
TRBJ1-2 | TRBD1 | TRBV5-1 | NA | CASSLGRGDGYTF | TGCGCCAGCAGCCTAGGCAGGGGGGATGGCTACACCTTC
TRBJ2-2 | TRBD2 | TRBV30 | NA | CAWFQGLAGGRVTGELFF | TGTGCCTGGTTCCAGGGACTAGCGGGGGGGCGCGTCACCGGGGAGCTGTTTTTT
TRBJ2-5 | TRBD1 | TRBV19 | NA | CACRQGASQYF | TGTGCCTGTAGACAGGGGGCCTCCCAGTACTTC
TRBJ1-5 | NA | TRBV5-8 | NA | CASSLRLQANQPQHF | TGTGCCAGCAGCTTGCGGTTACAGGCGAATCAGCCCCAGCATTTT
TRBJ1-4 | NA | TRBV18 | NA | CASSPESGGGNEKLFF | TGTGCCAGCTCACCCGAGAGTGGTGGGGGCAATGAAAAACTGTTTTTT
TRBJ1-6 | TRBD1 | TRBV7-3 | NA | CASSLTGQDNSPLHF | TGTGCCAGCAGCTTAACGGGACAGGATAATTCACCCCTCCACTTT
TRBJ1-5 | NA | TRBV21-1 | NA | CASSRHFRGEGQPQHF | TGTGCCAGCAGCAGACACTTCAGGGGGGAAGGTCAGCCCCAGCATTTT
TRBJ1-1 | TRBD1 | TRBV27 | NA | CASSNPGTGNTEAFF | TGTGCCAGCAGCAACCCCGGGACAGGGAACACTGAAGCTTTCTTT
TRBJ2-3 | TRBD1 | TRBV7-3 | NA | CASSPGQGLTDTQYF | TGTGCCAGCAGCCCGGGACAGGGACTCACAGATACGCAGTATTTT
TRBJ2-2 | NA | TRBV9 | NA | CASGPRAAGELFF | TGTGCCAGCGGGCCCAGGGCCGCGGGGGAGCTGTTTTTT
TRBJ1-2 | TRBD1 | TRBV4-3 | NA | CASSQDRGPNYGYTF | TGCGCCAGCAGCCAAGATAGGGGGCCTAACTATGGCTACACCTTC
TRBJ2-1 | TRBD1 | TRBV5-1 | NA | CASSTVPGGYSSYNEQFF | TGCGCCAGCAGCACGGTCCCAGGGGGTTATAGCTCCTACAATGAGCAGTTCTTC
TRBJ1-2 | NA | TRBV11-3 | NA | CASSPGEGYTF | TGTGCCAGCAGCCCGGGGGAGGGCTACACCTTC
TRBJ2-5 | NA | TRBV18 | once | CASSETPQETQYF | TGTGCCAGCTCAGAGACCCCTCAAGAGACCCAGTACTTC
TRBJ1-4 | NA | TRBV4-3 | once | CASSLGGLSPGTNEKLFF | TGCGCCAGCAGCTTAGGGGGACTCTCGCCAGGCACTAATGAAAAACTGTTTTTT
TRBJ1-3 | NA | TRBV30 | NA | CALLSGQRFYSGNTIYF | TGTGCCTTACTTTCAGGCCAGCGCTTCTACTCTGGAAACACCATATATTTT
TRBJ2-1 | TRBD2 | TRBV5-4 | NA | CASSSRVSGLPGNEQFF | TGTGCCAGCAGCTCCCGGGTTAGCGGGCTTCCGGGGAATGAGCAGTTCTTC
TRBJ1-1 | TRBD1 | TRBV4-2 | NA | CASSQWDRVTEAFF | TGTGCCAGCAGCCAATGGGACAGGGTCACTGAAGCTTTCTTT
TRBJ2-1 | NA | TRBV7-6 | NA | CASSPAARSYNEQFF | TGTGCCAGCAGCCCCGCGGCCCGATCCTACAATGAGCAGTTCTTC
TRBJ1-3 | NA | TRBV5-4 | NA | CASSLAEGWGNTIYF | TGTGCCAGCAGCTTGGCCGAGGGCTGGGGAAACACCATATATTTT
TRBJ2-1 | NA | TRBV10-3 | NA | CAISGSSWTFF | TGTGCCATCAGTGGGTCTAGCTGGACGTTCTTC
TRBJ1-3 | TRBD1 | TRBV7-9 | NA | CASSSRTGGPTIYF | TGTGCCAGCAGCTCTAGGACAGGGGGCCCCACCATATATTTT
TRBJ2-3 | NA | TRBV4-2 | NA | CASSQEVAPSTDTQYF | TGTGCCAGCAGCCAAGAGGTAGCGCCTAGCACAGATACGCAGTATTTT
TRBJ2-1 | NA | TRBV10-3 | NA | CAISGQGRYNEQFF | TGTGCCATCAGTGGTCAGGGACGGTACAATGAGCAGTTCTTC
TRBJ1-2 | NA | TRBV6-1 | once | CASSDDLLYGYTF | TGTGCCAGCAGTGATGACCTCCTTTATGGCTACACCTTC